This is a list of T cell receptor beta chains from one sample in a study of post-analysis software for immune sequencing data. In TCRdb, the PCR reads were re-called with MiXCR into one record per CDR3 protein. The repertoire holds roughly 870,000 distinct CDR3 sequences, around 50% seen once, with 4% to 5.5% in the top ten. The sequenced sample consisted of blood. These receptors all stem from a girl between 5 and 17 years old with multiple sclerosis. Each CDR3 is given with its conserved first and last residue. D genes are given only for firm matches. A row's size may be missing; if present it is once, few, many or a size class.

j_gene: TRBJ2-7; d_gene: TRBD2; abundance: few; v_gene: TRBV29-1; CDR3aa: CSVKLLGRSSYEQYF; CDR3nt: TGCAGCGTTAAACTTCTCGGGAGGTCATCCTACGAGCAGTACTTC
j_gene: TRBJ2-1; d_gene: TRBD2; abundance: .; v_gene: TRBV20-1; CDR3aa: CSARASGPSSYNEQFF; CDR3nt: TGCAGTGCTAGGGCTAGCGGGCCGAGCTCCTACAATGAGCAGTTCTTC
j_gene: TRBJ2-1; d_gene: .; abundance: few; v_gene: TRBV20-1; CDR3aa: CSARDTLVNEQFF; CDR3nt: TGCAGTGCTAGAGATACCCTAGTAAATGAGCAGTTCTTC
j_gene: TRBJ2-3; d_gene: .; abundance: .; v_gene: TRBV6-1; CDR3aa: CASSGWGITDTQYF; CDR3nt: TGTGCCAGCAGTGGATGGGGGATCACAGATACGCAGTATTTT
j_gene: TRBJ2-7; d_gene: TRBD1; abundance: once; v_gene: TRBV9; CDR3aa: CASSVAGGTGVYEQYF; CDR3nt: TGTGCCAGCAGCGTAGCTGGGGGGACAGGAGTATACGAGCAGTACTTC
j_gene: TRBJ2-1; d_gene: TRBD1; abundance: .; v_gene: TRBV9; CDR3aa: CASSDGTGRYNEQFF; CDR3nt: TGTGCCAGCAGCGACGGGACAGGGCGGTACAATGAGCAGTTCTTC
j_gene: TRBJ2-1; d_gene: TRBD2; abundance: few; v_gene: TRBV4-1; CDR3aa: CASSQDAGDFYNEQFF; CDR3nt: TGCGCCAGCAGCCAAGATGCGGGAGACTTCTACAATGAGCAGTTCTTC
j_gene: TRBJ2-1; d_gene: TRBD2; abundance: .; v_gene: TRBV28; CDR3aa: CASNGLAGFYNEQFF; CDR3nt: TGTGCCAGCAACGGTCTAGCGGGTTTTTACAATGAGCAGTTCTTC
j_gene: TRBJ2-1; d_gene: .; abundance: .; v_gene: TRBV5-4; CDR3aa: CASSHEYGENNEQFF; CDR3nt: TGTGCCAGCAGCCACGAGTATGGGGAGAACAATGAGCAGTTCTTC
j_gene: TRBJ1-1; d_gene: TRBD1; abundance: .; v_gene: TRBV12-3/TRBV12-4; CDR3aa: CASSLSPRGVNTEAFF; CDR3nt: TGTGCCAGCAGTTTATCCCCCAGGGGGGTGAACACTGAAGCTTTCTTT
j_gene: TRBJ2-1; d_gene: TRBD2; abundance: .; v_gene: TRBV5-1; CDR3aa: CASSIWTSGRVSGEQFF; CDR3nt: TGCGCCAGCAGCATTTGGACTAGCGGGAGGGTCTCTGGTGAGCAGTTCTTC